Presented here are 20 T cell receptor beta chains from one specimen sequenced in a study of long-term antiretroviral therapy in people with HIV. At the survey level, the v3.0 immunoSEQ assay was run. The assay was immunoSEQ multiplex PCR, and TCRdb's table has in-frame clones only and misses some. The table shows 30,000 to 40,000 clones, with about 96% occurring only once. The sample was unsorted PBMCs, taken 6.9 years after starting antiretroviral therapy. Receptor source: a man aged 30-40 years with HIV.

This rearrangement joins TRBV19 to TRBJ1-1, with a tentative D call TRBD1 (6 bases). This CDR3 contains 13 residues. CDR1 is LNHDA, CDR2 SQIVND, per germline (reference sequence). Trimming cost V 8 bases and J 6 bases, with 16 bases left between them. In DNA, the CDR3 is TGTGCCAGTCAAGACAGGACAATCTCTGAAGCTTTCTTT. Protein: CASQDRTISEAFF.

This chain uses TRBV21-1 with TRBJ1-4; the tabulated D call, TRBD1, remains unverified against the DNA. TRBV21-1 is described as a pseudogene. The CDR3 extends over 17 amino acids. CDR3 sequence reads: CASSNPGHRRTNEKLFF. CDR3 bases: TGTGCCAGCAGCAACCCGGGACACCGAAGAACTAATGAAAAACTGTTTTTT.

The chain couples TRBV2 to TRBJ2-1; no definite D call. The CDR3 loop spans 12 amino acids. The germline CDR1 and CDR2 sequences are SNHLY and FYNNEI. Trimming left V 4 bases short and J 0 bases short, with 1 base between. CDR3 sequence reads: CASSASYNEQFF. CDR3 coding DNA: TGTGCCAGCAGTGCCTCCTACAATGAGCAGTTCTTC.

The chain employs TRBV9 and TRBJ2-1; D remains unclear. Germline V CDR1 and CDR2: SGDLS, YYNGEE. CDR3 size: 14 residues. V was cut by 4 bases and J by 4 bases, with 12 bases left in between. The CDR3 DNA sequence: TGTGCCAGCAGCTCCCATTTGGGGTACAATGAGCAGTTCTTC. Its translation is CASSSHLGYNEQFF.

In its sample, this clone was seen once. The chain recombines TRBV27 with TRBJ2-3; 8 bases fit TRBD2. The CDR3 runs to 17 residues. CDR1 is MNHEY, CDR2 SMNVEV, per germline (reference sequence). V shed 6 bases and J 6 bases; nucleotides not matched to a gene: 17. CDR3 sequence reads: CASSPSPLGLVVDTQYF. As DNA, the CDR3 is TGTGCCAGCAGCCCTTCCCCCCTGGGACTAGTCGTGGATACGCAGTATTTT.

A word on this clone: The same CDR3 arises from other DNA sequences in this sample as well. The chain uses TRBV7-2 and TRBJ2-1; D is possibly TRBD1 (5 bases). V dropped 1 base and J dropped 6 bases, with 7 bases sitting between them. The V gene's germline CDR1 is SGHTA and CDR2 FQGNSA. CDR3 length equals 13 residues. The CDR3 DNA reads TGTGCCAGCAGCTTAGGCAGGGCCAATGAGCAGTTCTTC. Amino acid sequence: CASSLGRANEQFF.

The CDR3 DNA sequence: TGCGCCAGCAGCCAAGATAACCTCGGGGAGCTGTTTTTT. It translates to CASSQDNLGELFF. The rearrangement joins TRBV4-3 to TRBJ2-2, with D unresolved. Trimming stripped 0 bases from V and 7 bases from J, with 6 bases between. This CDR3 has 13 residues. Germline V gene sequence: CDR1 LGHNA, CDR2 YSLEER.

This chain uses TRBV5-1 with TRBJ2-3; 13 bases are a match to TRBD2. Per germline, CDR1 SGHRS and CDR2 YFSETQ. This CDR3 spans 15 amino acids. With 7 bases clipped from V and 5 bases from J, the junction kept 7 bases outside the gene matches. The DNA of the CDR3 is TGCGCCAGCTCCAGGACTAGCGGGAGTTTAGATACGCAGTATTTT. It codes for CASSRTSGSLDTQYF.

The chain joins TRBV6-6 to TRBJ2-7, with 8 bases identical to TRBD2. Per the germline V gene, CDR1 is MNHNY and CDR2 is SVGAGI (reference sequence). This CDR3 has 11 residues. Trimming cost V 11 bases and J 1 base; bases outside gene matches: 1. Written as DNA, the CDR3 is TGTGCCGCGGGGGGATCCTACGAGCAGTACTTC. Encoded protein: CAAGGSYEQYF.

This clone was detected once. The CDR3 nucleotides read TGTGCCAGCAGTGAACTCGGGAACTATGGCTACACCTTC. The encoded protein is CASSELGNYGYTF. This chain links TRBV25-1 with TRBJ1-2; D call uncertain. This CDR3 region has 13 residues. Trimming pared 2 bases from V and 2 bases from J, leaving 6 bases between. The germline CDR1 and CDR2 sequences are MGHDK and SYGVNS.

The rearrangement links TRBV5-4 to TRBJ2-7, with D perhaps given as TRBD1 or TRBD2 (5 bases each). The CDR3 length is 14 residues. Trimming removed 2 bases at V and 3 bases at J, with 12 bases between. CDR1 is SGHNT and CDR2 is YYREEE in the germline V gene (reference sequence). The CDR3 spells CASSFWGSSYEQYF. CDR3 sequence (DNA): TGTGCCAGCAGCTTTTGGGGGTCCAGCTACGAGCAGTACTTC.

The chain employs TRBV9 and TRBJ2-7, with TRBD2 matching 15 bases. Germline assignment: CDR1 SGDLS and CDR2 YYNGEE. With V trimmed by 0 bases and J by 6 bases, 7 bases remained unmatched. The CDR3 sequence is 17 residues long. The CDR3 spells CASSVAGLAGGMGEQYF. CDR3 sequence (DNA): TGTGCCAGCAGCGTAGCGGGACTAGCGGGAGGAATGGGCGAGCAGTACTTC.

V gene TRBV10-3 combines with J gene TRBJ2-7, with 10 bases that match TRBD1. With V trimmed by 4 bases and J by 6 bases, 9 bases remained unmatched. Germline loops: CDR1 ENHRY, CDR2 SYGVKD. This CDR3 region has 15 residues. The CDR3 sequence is CAISGQGAASVEQYF. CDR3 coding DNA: TGTGCCATCAGTGGACAGGGGGCGGCTAGTGTCGAGCAGTACTTC.

CDR3 bases: TGTGCCAGCAGTGAGGGTACAGCCTCCTACGAGCAGTACTTC. Residues: CASSEGTASYEQYF. The J gene is TRBJ2-7, the V gene TRBV6-1; D unresolved. The CDR3 loop spans 14 amino acids. The germline V and J ends were trimmed by 3 bases and 0 bases, with 9 bases remaining between them. Per germline, CDR1 MNHNS and CDR2 SASEGT.

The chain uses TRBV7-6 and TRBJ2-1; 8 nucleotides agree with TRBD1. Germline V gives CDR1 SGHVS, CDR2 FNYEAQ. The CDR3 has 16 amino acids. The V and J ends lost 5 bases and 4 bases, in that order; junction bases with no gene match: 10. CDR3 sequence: CASSPRQGRNYNEQFF. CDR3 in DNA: TGTGCCAGCAGCCCGAGACAGGGGAGGAATTACAATGAGCAGTTCTTC.

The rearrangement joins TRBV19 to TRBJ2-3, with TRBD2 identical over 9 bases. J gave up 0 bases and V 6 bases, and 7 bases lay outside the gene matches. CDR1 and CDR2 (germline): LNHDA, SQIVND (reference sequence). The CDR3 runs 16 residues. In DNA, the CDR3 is TGTGCCAGTAGCAACCCCACTAGCGGGAGCACAGATACGCAGTATTTT. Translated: CASSNPTSGSTDTQYF. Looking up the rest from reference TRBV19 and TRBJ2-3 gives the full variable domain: DGGITQSPKYLFRKEGQNVTLSCEQNLNHDAMYWYRQDPGQGLRLIYYSQIVNDFQKGDIAEGYSVSREKKESFPLTVTSAQKNPTAFYLCASSNPTSGSTDTQYFGPGTRLTVL.

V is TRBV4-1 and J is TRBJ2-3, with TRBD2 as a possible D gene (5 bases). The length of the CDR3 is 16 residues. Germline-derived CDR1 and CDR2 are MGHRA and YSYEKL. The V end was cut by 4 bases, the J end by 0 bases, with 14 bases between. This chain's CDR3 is CASSPTEAASTDTQYF. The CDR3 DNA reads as TGCGCCAGCAGCCCCACGGAGGCAGCTAGCACAGATACGCAGTATTTT.

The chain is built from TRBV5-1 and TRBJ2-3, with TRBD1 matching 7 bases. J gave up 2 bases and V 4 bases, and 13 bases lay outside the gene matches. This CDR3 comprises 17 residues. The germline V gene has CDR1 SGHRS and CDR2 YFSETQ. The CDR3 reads CASSLFPGTDLTDTQYF. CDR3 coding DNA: TGCGCCAGCAGCCTGTTCCCCGGGACAGATCTCACAGATACGCAGTATTTT.

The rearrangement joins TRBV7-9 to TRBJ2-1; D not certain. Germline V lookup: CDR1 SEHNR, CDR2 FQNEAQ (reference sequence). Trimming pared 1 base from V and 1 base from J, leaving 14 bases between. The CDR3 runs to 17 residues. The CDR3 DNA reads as TGTGCCAGCAGCTTAGGATTATGGGGTGGATCCTACAATGAGCAGTTCTTC. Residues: CASSLGLWGGSYNEQFF.

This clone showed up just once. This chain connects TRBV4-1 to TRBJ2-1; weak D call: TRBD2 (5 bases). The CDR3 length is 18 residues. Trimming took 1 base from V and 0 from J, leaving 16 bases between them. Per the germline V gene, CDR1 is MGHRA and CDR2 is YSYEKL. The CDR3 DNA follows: TGCGCCAGCAGCCAAGGAAGCGTCGGGGTGAGCTCCTACAATGAGCAGTTCTTC. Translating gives CASSQGSVGVSSYNEQFF.